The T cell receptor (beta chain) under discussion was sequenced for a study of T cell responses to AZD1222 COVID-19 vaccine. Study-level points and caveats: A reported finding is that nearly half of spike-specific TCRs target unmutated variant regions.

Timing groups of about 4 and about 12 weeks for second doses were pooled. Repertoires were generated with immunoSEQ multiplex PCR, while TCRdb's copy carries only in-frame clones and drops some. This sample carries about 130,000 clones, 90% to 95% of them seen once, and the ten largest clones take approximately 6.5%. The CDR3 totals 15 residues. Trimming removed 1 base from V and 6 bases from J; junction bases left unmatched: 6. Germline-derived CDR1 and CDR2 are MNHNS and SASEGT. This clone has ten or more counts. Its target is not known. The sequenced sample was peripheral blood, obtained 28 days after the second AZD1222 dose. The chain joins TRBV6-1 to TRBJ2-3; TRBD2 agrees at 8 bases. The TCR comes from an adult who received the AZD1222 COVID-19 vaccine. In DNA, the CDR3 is TGTGCCAGCAGTGAAGGAGCGGGGGAATGGGATACGCAGTATTTT. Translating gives CASSEGAGEWDTQYF.